Sequencing of this TCR beta chain was carried out in a study of PD-1 blockade in classical Hodgkin lymphoma. Study conclusions and caveats: By cycle point C4D1, TCR diversity had risen significantly in CD4+ cells (but not CD8+ cells). Prior to therapy, complete responders displayed diversity much like that of newly diagnosed patients. Initiation of nivolumab under 1 year after ASCT led to exclusion of patients. Relative to healthy donors, newly diagnosed patients reportedly had lower baseline TCR diversity, which was reported as lower still in relapsed/refractory patients.

This CDR3 is built from 14 residues. After removal of 3 bases from V and 2 bases from J, the junction contained 4 bases not matched to a gene. CDR1 and CDR2 (germline): LNHDA, SQIVND (reference sequence). The time point here: cycle 4 day 1 (C4D1), after six to seven weeks of nivolumab. Exposure to brentuximab vedotin varied, and each patient had relapsed following autologous stem cell transplantation. With respect to this clone: Its antigen is not identified.

Libraries were prepared by immunoSEQ multiplex PCR; TCRdb keeps only in-frame clonotypes and omits some of them. The data contain 25,000 to 35,000 clones, around three quarters of them seen just once; the ten biggest clones take up roughly 15%. The rearrangement joins TRBV19 to TRBJ2-7; TRBD1 aligns across 7 bases. This receptor was obtained from a human donor with classical Hodgkin lymphoma. The source material was peripheral blood mononuclear cells (PBMCs), sampled before the fourth cycle of nivolumab. CDR3 protein: CASSIQQGPYEQYF. The CDR3 DNA reads as TGTGCCAGTAGTATCCAACAGGGGCCCTACGAGCAGTACTTC.